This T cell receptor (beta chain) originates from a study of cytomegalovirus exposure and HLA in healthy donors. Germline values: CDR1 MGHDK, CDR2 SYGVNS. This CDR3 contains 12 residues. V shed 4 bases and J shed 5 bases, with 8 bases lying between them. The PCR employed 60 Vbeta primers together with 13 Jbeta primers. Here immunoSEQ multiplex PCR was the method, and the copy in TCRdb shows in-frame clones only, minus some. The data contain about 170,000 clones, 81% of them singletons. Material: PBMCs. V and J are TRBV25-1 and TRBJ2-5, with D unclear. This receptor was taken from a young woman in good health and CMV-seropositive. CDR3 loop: CASSVTRETQYF. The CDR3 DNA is TGTGCCAGCAGTGTAACTCGGGAGACCCAGTACTTC.